This T cell receptor beta chain was identified during a study of regulatory T cells in long-lasting Graves disease. Trimming removed 7 bases from V and 4 bases from J, with 16 bases in between. This CDR3 has 14 amino acids. CDR1 and CDR2 from the germline V gene are SNHLY and FYNNEI. Libraries of TCR beta came from iRepertoire HTBI primers plus Arm-PCR of CDR3 regions. TCRdb called the multiplex PCR reads again in MiXCR, with one record for every CDR3 protein. The sample has 400,000 to 500,000 distinct CDR3 sequences, about a sixth seen once. Indicated time point: newly diagnosed GD, antithyroid drugs for less than 3 months. PBMC RNA served as the TCR library source. Patient provenance is recorded as an endocrinology department in Xi'an, China. This clonotype was seen repeatedly, ten times or more. These data were likewise used in another study, on T cells in Graves' hyperthyroidism and ophthalmopathy. That report adds: Patients aged 18 to 65 with hyperthyroidism were newly diagnosed, with duration under 2 months. A first-round RT-PCR of the TCR CDR3 used the HTBI primer set.

This TCR was sampled from a woman under 30 with Graves disease. The genes are TRBV2 and TRBJ2-5, with D possibly matching TRBD1 (6 bases). The material sequenced was peripheral blood mononuclear cells (PBMCs), taken at new diagnosis, from a patient treated with antithyroid drugs. CDR3 DNA sequence: TGTGCCAGCATTAATCGGGAAGGGGGAGAGACCCAGTACTTC. It yields the protein CASINREGGETQYF.